This T cell receptor (beta chain) was found in a study of shared clonotypes between healthy human individuals. This clone was counted once. Some clones are missing from TCRdb's copy, which holds only in-frame ones; the method was immunoSEQ multiplex PCR. Of 1,500,000 or so clones in the sample, approximately 97% were seen once. The CDR3 extends over 13 amino acids. V shed 4 bases and J shed 2 bases, with 7 bases lying between them. Germline V gives CDR1 MDHEN, CDR2 SYDVKM. The sample consisted of naive CD4+ T cells sorted from blood. Stated subset: CD45RA+ positively selected. This chain uses TRBV28 with TRBJ2-3; no reliable D call. The TCR originated in a man under 40 in good health. The DNA for the CDR3 is TGTGCCAGCAGTTCCCCCATCACAGATACGCAGTATTTT. Amino acids: CASSSPITDTQYF.